Below, one T cell receptor (beta chain) is given with its context. Its antigen has not been determined. There are no base qualities to consult, and no much larger clone falls within one base. Donors were healthy HIV-negative adults with no recently reported acute infections or vaccinations. Every donor was a Caucasian adult living in Nashville, Tennessee, USA. For unsorted samples, some 87 million PBMCs were counted, and genomic DNA was extracted using the QIAamp DNA Blood Mini kit. Blood was collected by leukapheresis, and PBMCs were isolated by Ficoll-Histopaque density gradient centrifugation and then cryopreserved in liquid nitrogen vapor phase. This sample was included in a study of shared clonotypes between healthy human individuals (dated by TCRdb to 2018 to 2021). About the study as a whole: A couple of women and a few men aged 18 to 49 years were included in the cohort. To increase sequencing depth and limit assay-specific biases, different laboratories used diverse techniques to prepare libraries and sequence TCR repertoires. To estimate repertoire size and how much clonotypes are shared between individuals, the study performed deep sequencing of blood TCR repertoires from five healthy adults. Each donor's leukapheresis produced roughly between about 0.9 and 9.5 billion PBMCs.

Results the study describes overall, beyond this receptor: Because the study included a small number of donors, the genetic and exposure-history diversity represented was limited. Based on pairwise subsampling, the degree of clonotype sharing among donors was expected to be affected by sequencing depth. Sampling was limited to blood, and TCR repertoires in tissue likely differ from TCR repertoires in blood.

TCR CDR3 regions were amplified from genomic DNA by multiplex PCR using the deep immunoSEQ assay. Genomic DNA extracted from each cell subset was distributed evenly over all wells of several immunoSEQ 96-well plates, and each plate served as one replicate. For unsorted PBMC, approximately 310 ng genomic DNA, equal to tens of thousands of T cell genomes, was loaded into each replicate PCR. Ten immunoSEQ deep assay plates were used to sequence unsorted PBMC genomic DNA. Purified libraries were quantified with a Qubit 3.0 fluorometer, sized on a Bioanalyzer 2100, and re-quantified with the KAPA Library Quantification kit. Every immunoSEQ 96-well plate was sequenced on a dedicated single-read 150-cycle Illumina NextSeq 550 flow cell. On the authors' methods: Because only junctional sequences without quality scores were contained in the immunoSEQ output, filtering matching that applied to full-length reads could not be performed. To assign V/J genes and CDR3, sequences were annotated using PyIR, a Python wrapper for IgBLAST v1.9, with IMGT germline references. Any read was removed if the V/J assignment was weak (E-value above 1e-6), the CDR3 was missing, or the read contained stop codons, out-of-frame junctions, or ambiguous translated residues. V3J clonotypes were defined by identical inferred V gene, J gene, and CDR3 amino acid sequence. The percentage overlap between two repertoires was calculated by dividing the number of shared unique clonotypes by the size of the smaller repertoire. RTK rarefaction, the Chao1 estimator, and Recon v2.1 estimates of unobserved clonotypes were used to assess repertoire richness. TCRdb holds this immuneACCESS table with in-frame rearrangements only. Some clones are missing; in checked studies, unresolved V genes explain under half, and the rest has no known cause. V, J and clone size were drawn from that table, and D and trimming were deduced from the DNA. This sample lists 450,000 to 600,000 clones; about four fifths were detected once. The top ten hold 10% to 15% of the sample.

The sample was PBMCs. The TCR originated in a woman in her thirties or forties in good health. Some clones in this sample may be carry-over from other donors' samples.

The nucleotides read TGTGCCAGCAGCTTAGCGCCGAACACCGGGGAGCTGTTTTTT. The resulting protein is CASSLAPNTGELFF. Recombination linked TRBV7-6 to TRBJ2-2, with no confidently assigned D gene. Taken from cysteine to phenylalanine, the CDR3 has 14 residues. Only CDR3 DNA remains: 42 bases, in frame from the first base. Sequences SGHVS (CDR1) and FNYEAQ (CDR2) are obtained from the germline V gene. V was cut back by 0 bases and J by 0 bases, leaving a gap of 2 bases between them.